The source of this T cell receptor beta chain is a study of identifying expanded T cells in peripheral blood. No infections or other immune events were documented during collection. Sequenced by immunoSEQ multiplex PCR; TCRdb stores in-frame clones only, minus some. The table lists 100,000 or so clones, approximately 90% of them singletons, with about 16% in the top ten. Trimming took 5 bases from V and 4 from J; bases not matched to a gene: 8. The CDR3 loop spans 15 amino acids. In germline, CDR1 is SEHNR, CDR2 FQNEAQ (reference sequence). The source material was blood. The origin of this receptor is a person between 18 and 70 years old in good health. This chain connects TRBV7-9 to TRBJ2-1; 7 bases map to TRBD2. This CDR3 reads CASSPTNSGYNEQFF. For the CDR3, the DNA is TGTGCCAGCAGCCCTACTAATAGCGGGTACAATGAGCAGTTCTTC.